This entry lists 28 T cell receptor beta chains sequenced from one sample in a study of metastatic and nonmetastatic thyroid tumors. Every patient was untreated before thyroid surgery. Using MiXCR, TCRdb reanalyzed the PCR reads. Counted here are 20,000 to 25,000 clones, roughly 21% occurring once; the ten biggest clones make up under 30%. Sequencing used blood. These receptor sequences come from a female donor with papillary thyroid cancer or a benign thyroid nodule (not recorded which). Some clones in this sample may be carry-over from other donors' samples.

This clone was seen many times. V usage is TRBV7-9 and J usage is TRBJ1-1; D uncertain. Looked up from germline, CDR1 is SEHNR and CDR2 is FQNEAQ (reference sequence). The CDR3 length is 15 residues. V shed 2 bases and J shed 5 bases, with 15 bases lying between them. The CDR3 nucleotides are TGTGCCAGCAGCTTAATAGGGTCAGGTCGGACTGAAGCTTTCTTT. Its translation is CASSLIGSGRTEAFF. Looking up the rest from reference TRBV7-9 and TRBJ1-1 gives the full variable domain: DTGVSQNPRHKITKRGQNVTFRCDPISEHNRLYWYRQTLGQGPEFLTYFQNEAQLEKSRLLSDRFSAERPKGSFSTLEIQRTEQGDSAMYLCASSLIGSGRTEAFFGQGTRLTVV.

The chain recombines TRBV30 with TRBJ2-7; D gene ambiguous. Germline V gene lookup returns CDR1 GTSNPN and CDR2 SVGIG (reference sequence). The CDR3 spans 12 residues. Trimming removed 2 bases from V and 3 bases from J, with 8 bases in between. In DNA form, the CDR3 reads TGTGCCTGGAGTACGGAAGACTACGAGCAGTACTTC. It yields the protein CAWSTEDYEQYF. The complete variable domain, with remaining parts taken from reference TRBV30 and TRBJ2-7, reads SQTIHQWPATLVQPVGSPLSLECTVEGTSNPNLYWYRQAAGRGLQLLFYSVGIGQISSEVPQNLSASRPQDRQFILSSKKLLLSDSGFYLCAWSTEDYEQYFGPGTRLTVT.

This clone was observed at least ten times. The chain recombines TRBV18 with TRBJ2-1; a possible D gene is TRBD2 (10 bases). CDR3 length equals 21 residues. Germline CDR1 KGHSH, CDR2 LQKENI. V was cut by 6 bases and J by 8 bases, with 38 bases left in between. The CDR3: CASSPRPGTGGSKREGHEQFF. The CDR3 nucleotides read TGTGCCAGCTCCCCAAGGCCCGGCACAGGGGGCTCTAAGCGGGAGGGCCATGAGCAGTTCTTC.

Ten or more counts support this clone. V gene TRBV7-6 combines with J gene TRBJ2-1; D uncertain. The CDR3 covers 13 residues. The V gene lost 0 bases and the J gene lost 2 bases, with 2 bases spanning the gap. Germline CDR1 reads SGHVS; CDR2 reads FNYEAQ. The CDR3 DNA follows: TGTGCCAGCAGCTTAGCGCCCTACAATGAGCAGTTCTTC. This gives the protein CASSLAPYNEQFF.

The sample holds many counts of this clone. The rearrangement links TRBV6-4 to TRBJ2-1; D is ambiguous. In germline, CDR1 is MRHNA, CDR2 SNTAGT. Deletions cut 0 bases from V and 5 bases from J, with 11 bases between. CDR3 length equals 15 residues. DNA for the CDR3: TGTGCCAGCAGTGACTCGACTGCGGATCACAATGAGCAGTTCTTC. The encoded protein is CASSDSTADHNEQFF.

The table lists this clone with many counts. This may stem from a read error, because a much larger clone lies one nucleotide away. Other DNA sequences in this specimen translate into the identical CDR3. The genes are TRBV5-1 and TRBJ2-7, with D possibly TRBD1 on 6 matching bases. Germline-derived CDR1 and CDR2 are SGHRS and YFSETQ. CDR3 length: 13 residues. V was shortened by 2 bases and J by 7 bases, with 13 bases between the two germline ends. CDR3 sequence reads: CASSLTQGGEQYF. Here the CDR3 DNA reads TGCGCCAGCAGCTTAACACAGGGTGGTGAGCAGTACTTC. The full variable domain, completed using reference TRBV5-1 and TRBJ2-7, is KAGVTQTPRYLIKTRGQQVTLSCSPISGHRSVSWYQQTPGQGLQFLFEYFSETQRNKGNFPGRFSGRQFSNSRSEMNVSTLELGDSALYLCASSLTQGGEQYFGPGTRLTVT.

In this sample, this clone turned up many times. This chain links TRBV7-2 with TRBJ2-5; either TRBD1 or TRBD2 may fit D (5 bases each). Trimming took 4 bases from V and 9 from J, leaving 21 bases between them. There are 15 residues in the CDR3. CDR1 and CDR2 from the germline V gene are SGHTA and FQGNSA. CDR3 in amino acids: CASSYSGTGDGAQYF. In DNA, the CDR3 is TGTGCCAGCAGCTATTCCGGGACCGGGGACGGGGCCCAGTACTTC.

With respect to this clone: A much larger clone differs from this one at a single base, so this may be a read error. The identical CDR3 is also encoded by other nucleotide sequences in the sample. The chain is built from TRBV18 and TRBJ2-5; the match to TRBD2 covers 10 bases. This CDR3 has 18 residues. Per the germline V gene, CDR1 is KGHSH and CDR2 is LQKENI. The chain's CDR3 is CASSRSGLAEILQETQYF. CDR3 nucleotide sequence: TGCGCCAGCTCCCGTTCTGGACTAGCGGAGATACTCCAAGAGACCCAGTACTTC.

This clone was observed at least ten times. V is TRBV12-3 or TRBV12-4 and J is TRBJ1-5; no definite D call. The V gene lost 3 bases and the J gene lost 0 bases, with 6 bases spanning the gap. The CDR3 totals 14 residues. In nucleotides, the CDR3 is TGTGCCAGCAGTTTTGGATATAGCAATCAGCCCCAGCATTTT. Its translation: CASSFGYSNQPQHF.

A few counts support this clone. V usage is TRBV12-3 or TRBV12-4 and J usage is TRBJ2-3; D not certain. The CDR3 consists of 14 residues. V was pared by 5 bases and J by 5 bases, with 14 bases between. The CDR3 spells CASSPTWVEDTQYF. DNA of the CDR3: TGTGCCAGCAGTCCGACATGGGTCGAAGATACGCAGTATTTT.

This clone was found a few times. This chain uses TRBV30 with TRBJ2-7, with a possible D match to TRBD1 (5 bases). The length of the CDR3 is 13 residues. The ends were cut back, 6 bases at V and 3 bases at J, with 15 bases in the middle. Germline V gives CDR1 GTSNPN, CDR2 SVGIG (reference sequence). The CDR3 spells CACKGFRSYEQYF. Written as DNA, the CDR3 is TGTGCCTGTAAGGGGTTCAGGAGCTACGAGCAGTACTTC. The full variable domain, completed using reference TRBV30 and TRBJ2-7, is SQTIHQWPATLVQPVGSPLSLECTVEGTSNPNLYWYRQAAGRGLQLLFYSVGIGQISSEVPQNLSASRPQDRQFILSSKKLLLSDSGFYLCACKGFRSYEQYFGPGTRLTVT.

The CDR3 region has the DNA TGCGCCAGCAGCCAAGCGCCCGGGACTAGCGACTCCCCCGGGGAGCTGTTTTTT. Amino acid sequence: CASSQAPGTSDSPGELFF. The chain is built from TRBV4-3 and TRBJ2-2, with TRBD2 matching over 10 bases. Germline V gene sequence: CDR1 LGHNA, CDR2 YSLEER. The CDR3 loop spans 18 amino acids. The V gene end was trimmed by 1 base and the J gene end by 6 bases; junction bases not matched to a gene: 11.

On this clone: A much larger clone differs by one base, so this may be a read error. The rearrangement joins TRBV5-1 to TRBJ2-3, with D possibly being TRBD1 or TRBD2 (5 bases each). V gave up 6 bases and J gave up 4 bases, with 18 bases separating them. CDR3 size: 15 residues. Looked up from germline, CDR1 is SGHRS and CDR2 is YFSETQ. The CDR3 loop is CASMGRGACPDTQYF. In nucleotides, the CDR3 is TGCGCCAGCATGGGAAGGGGAGCCTGCCCAGATACGCAGTATTTT.

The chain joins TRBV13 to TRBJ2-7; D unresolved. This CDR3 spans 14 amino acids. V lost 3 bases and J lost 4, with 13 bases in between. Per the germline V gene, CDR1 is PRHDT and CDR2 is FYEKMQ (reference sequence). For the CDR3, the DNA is TGTGCCAGCAGCTTCCATACCCCCCGGTACGAGCAGTACTTC. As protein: CASSFHTPRYEQYF.

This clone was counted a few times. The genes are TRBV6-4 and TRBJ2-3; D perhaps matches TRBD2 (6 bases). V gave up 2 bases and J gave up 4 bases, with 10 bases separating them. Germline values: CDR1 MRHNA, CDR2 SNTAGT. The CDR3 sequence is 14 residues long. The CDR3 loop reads CASSDRPGADTQYF. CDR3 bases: TGTGCCAGCAGTGACCGTCCGGGGGCAGATACGCAGTATTTT.

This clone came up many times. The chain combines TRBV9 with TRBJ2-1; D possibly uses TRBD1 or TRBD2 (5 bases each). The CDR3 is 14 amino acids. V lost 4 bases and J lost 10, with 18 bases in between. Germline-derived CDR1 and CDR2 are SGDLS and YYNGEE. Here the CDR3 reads CASSSRRDVKEQFF. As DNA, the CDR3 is TGTGCCAGCAGCTCGCGCCGGGACGTGAAAGAGCAGTTCTTC.

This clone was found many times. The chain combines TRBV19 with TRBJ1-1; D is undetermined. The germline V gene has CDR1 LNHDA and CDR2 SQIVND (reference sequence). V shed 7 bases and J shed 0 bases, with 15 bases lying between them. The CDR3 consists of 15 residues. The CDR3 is CASNHNSGVNTEAFF. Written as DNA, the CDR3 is TGTGCCAGTAACCATAATTCCGGGGTGAACACTGAAGCTTTCTTT.

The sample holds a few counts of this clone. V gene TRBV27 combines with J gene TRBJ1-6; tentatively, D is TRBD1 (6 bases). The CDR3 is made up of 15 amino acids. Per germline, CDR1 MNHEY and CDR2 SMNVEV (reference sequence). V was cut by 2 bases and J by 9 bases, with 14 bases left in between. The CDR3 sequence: CASSLTGHSSSPLHF. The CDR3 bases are TGTGCCAGCAGTTTAACGGGACACAGTTCTTCACCCCTCCACTTT.

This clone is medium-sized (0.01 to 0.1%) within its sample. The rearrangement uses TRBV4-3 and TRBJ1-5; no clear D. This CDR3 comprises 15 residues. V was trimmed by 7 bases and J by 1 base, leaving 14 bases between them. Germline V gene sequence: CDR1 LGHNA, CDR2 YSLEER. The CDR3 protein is CASTPDRESNQPQHF. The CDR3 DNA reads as TGCGCCAGCACCCCCGACCGGGAAAGCAATCAGCCCCAGCATTTT.

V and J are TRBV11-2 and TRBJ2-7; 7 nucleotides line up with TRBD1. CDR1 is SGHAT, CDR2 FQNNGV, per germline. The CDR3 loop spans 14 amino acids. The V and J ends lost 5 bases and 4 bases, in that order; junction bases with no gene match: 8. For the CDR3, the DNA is TGTGCCAGCAGCCAGACAGGGCTATTATACGAGCAGTACTTC. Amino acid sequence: CASSQTGLLYEQYF.

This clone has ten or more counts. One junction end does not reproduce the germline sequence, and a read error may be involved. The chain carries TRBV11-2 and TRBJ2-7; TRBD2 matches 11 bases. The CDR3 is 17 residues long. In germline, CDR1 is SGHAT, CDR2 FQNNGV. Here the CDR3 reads CASSLLAGGPSSSEQYF. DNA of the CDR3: TGTGCCAGCAGCCTATTAGCGGGAGGGCCCTCGTCCTCCGAGCAGTACTTC.

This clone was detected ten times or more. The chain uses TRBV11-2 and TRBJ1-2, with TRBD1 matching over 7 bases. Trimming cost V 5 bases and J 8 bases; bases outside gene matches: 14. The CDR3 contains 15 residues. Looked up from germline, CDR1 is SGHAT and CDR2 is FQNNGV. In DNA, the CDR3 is TGTGCCAGCAGCCCTATACAGGGGACGGCTCCCGGCTACACCTTC. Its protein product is CASSPIQGTAPGYTF.

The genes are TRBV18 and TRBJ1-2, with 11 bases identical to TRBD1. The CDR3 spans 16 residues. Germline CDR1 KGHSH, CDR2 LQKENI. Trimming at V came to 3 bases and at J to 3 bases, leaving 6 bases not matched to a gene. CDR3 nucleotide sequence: TGTGCCAGCTCACCTCCGGGACAGGGGGTCTACTATGGCTACACCTTC. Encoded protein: CASSPPGQGVYYGYTF.

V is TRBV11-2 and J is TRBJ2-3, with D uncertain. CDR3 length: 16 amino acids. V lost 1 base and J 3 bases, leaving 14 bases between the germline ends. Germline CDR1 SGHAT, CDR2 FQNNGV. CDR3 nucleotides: TGTGCCAGCAGCTTAGGGGCGTGTCCCGTTACAGATACGCAGTATTTT. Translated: CASSLGACPVTDTQYF.

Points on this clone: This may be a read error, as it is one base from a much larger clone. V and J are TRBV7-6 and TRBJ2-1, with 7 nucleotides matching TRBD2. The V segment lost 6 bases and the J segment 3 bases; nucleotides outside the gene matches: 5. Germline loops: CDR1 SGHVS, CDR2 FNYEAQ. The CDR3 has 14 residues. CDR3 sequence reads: CASRGGSVYNEQFF. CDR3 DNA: TGTGCCAGCAGGGGGGGGTCGGTCTACAATGAGCAGTTCTTC.

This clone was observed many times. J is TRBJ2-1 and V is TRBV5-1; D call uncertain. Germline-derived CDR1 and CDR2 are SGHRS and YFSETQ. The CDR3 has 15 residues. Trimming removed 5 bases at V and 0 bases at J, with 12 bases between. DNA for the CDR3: TGCGCCAGCAGTCGTCAGCTCGGCTCCTACAATGAGCAGTTCTTC. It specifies CASSRQLGSYNEQFF.

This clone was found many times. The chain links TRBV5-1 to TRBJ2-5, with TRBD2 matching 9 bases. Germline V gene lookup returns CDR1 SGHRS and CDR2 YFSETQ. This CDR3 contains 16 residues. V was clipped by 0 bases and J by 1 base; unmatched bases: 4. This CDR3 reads CASSLALAGGQETQYF. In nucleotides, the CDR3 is TGCGCCAGCAGCTTGGCACTAGCGGGCGGCCAAGAGACCCAGTACTTC.

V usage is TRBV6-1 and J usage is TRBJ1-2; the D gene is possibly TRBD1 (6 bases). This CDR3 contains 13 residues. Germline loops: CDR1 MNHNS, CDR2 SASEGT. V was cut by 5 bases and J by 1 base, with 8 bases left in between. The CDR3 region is CASSRDINYGYTF. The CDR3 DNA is TGTGCCAGCAGTCGGGACATTAACTATGGCTACACCTTC.